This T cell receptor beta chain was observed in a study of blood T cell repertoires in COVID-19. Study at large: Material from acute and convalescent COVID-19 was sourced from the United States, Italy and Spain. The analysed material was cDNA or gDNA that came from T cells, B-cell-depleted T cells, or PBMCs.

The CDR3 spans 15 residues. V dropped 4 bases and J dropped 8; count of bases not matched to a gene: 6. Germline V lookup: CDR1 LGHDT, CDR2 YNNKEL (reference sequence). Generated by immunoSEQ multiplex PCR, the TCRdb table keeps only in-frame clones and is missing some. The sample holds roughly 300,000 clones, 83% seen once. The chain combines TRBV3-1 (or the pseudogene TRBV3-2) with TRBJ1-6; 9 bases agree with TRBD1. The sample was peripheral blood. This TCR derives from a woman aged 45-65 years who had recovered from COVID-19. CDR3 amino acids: CASSPRTGVDSPLHF. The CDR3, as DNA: TGTGCCAGCAGCCCCCGGACAGGGGTAGATTCACCCCTCCACTTT.